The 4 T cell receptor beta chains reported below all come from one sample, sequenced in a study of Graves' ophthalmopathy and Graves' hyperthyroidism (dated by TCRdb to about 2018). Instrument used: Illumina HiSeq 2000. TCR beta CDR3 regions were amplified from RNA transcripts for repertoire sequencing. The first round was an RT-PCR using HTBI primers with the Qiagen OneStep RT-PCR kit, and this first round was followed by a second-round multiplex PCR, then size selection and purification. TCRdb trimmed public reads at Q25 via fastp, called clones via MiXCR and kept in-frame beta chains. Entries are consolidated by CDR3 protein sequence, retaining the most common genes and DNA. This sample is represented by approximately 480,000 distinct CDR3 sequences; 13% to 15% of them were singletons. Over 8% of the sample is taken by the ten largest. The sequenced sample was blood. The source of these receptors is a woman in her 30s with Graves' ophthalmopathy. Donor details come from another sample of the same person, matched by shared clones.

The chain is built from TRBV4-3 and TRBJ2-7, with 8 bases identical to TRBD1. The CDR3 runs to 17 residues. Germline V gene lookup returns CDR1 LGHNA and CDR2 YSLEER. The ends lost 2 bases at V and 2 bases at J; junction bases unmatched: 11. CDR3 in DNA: TGCGCCAGCAGCCAACTACCGGGACAGGTACTACCCTACGAGCAGTACTTC. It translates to CASSQLPGQVLPYEQYF.

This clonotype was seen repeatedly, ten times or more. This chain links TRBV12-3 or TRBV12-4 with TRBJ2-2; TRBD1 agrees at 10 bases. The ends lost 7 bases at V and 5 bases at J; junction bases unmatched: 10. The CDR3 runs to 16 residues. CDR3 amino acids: CASNRGTGVRTGELFF. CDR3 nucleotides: TGTGCCAGCAACCGGGGGACAGGGGTCCGGACCGGGGAGCTGTTTTTT.

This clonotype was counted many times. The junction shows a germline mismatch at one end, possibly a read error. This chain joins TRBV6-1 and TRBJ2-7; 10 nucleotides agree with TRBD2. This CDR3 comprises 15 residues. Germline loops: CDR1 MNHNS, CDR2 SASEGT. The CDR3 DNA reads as TGTGCCAGCAGTAAAGCAGCGGGGGGGGTCTACGAGCAGTACTTC. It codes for CASSKAAGGVYEQYF.

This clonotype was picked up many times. CDR3: CASSQEWQGRYEQYF. CDR3 DNA sequence: TGTGCCAGCAGCCAAGAATGGCAGGGGAGGTACGAGCAGTACTTC. The V call is TRBV14, the J call TRBJ2-7, with D perhaps TRBD1 or TRBD2 (6 bases each). Germline V gene lookup returns CDR1 SGHDN and CDR2 FVKESK. The V and J ends lost 0 bases and 4 bases respectively, with 13 bases between them. The CDR3 contains 15 residues. The full variable domain, with the rest looked up from reference TRBV14 and TRBJ2-7, is EAGVTQFPSHSVIEKGQTVTLRCDPISGHDNLYWYRRVMGKEIKFLLHFVKESKQDESGMPNNRFLAERTGGTYSTLKVQPAELEDSGVYFCASSQEWQGRYEQYFGPGTRLTVT.